The TCR beta chain described here comes from a study of T cell changes during pregnancy in multiple sclerosis. Germline CDR1 reads DFQATT; CDR2 reads SNEGSKA (reference sequence). The CDR3 has 11 amino acids. J gave up 5 bases and V 7 bases, and 4 bases lay outside the gene matches. Repertoires were generated with immunoSEQ multiplex PCR, while TCRdb's copy carries only in-frame clones and drops some. The sample includes tens of thousands of clones, about 90% of them seen just once. The source of this sequence is a female donor in good health, enrolled as a control in a pregnancy study. The chain recombines TRBV20-1 with TRBJ2-7, with TRBD2 identical over 8 bases. This material consisted of peripheral blood, taken in the second trimester of pregnancy. The CDR3 DNA reads as TGCAGTGGGGGCGGGGGGAACGAGCAGTACTTC. Translating it yields CSGGGGNEQYF.